This T cell receptor (beta chain) was captured by sequencing in a study of T-cell reconstitution after alpha-beta-depleted transplantation in children. This clonotype was seen a few times. This sample's TCRbeta library carried unique molecular identifier barcodes. TCRdb fed the PCR reads into MiXCR, producing one record per CDR3 protein. The table lists roughly 500,000 distinct CDR3 sequences, roughly 33% of them singletons. CDR3 length: 16 amino acids. V gave up 0 bases and J gave up 0 bases, with 11 bases separating them. Germline-derived CDR1 and CDR2 are LGHNA and YSLEER. The sample was PBMCs from the stem cell graft donor, taken from the stem cell graft. The chain joins TRBV4-3 to TRBJ1-2; D is uncertain. This receptor was obtained from a human donor who donated a stem cell graft to a child with aplastic anemia. The CDR3 here is CASSQDQVDSNYGYTF. The CDR3 DNA is TGCGCCAGCAGCCAAGATCAGGTGGACTCTAACTATGGCTACACCTTC.